Below, 4 T cell receptor beta chains from the same sample are listed, as sequenced in a study of CD8+CD57+ T cells in acquired aplastic anemia. TCR beta VDJ and CDR3 were profiled, and genomic DNA was the template. TCRdb analysed the reads with MiXCR anew, one entry per CDR3 protein. The sample has approximately 98,000 distinct CDR3 sequences; around half are singletons. Sequencing was carried out using sorted CD4+, CD8+, or CD8+CD57+ T cells (not recorded which) from PBMCs. These receptors came from a human donor in good health, serving as a control.

Concerning this clonotype itself: One end of the junction varies from germline; a read error may be responsible. The V and J genes are TRBV10-3 and TRBJ2-3; 9 bases map to TRBD2. The length of the CDR3 is 15 residues. Per germline, CDR1 ENHRY and CDR2 SYGVKD. This CDR3 is CASSLSSGVSDTQYF. The CDR3 nucleotides are TGTGCCAGCAGTTTATCTAGCGGGGTGTCAGATACGCAGTATTTT.

The V and J genes are TRBV7-9 and TRBJ1-2; 8 bases fit TRBD1. The CDR3 sequence is 14 residues long. The J segment lost 6 bases and the V segment lost 8 bases, leaving 11 bases of the junction unmatched. The germline CDR1 and CDR2 sequences are SEHNR and FQNEAQ (reference sequence). The CDR3: CASGPWSTGDGYTF. CDR3 nucleotides: TGTGCCAGCGGCCCGTGGTCGACAGGGGATGGCTACACCTTC.

The CDR3 sequence: CASRTDTYEQYF. CDR3 bases: TGTGCCAGCAGGACAGATACCTACGAGCAGTACTTC. The chain joins TRBV12-3 or TRBV12-4 to TRBJ2-7; possible D gene TRBD1, 5 bases. The CDR3 has 12 amino acids. With 6 bases removed from V and 2 bases from J, the gap between germline ends came to 8 bases.

The V and J genes are TRBV6-1 and TRBJ2-7; 10 positions match TRBD1. V shed 6 bases, J shed 5 bases, and the junction held 10 bases outside the gene matches. The germline CDR1 and CDR2 sequences are MNHNS and SASEGT. The CDR3 loop spans 15 amino acids. CDR3 in amino acids: CASSLQTGTGDEQYF. The CDR3 nucleotides are TGTGCCAGCAGCCTACAAACCGGGACAGGGGACGAGCAGTACTTC.